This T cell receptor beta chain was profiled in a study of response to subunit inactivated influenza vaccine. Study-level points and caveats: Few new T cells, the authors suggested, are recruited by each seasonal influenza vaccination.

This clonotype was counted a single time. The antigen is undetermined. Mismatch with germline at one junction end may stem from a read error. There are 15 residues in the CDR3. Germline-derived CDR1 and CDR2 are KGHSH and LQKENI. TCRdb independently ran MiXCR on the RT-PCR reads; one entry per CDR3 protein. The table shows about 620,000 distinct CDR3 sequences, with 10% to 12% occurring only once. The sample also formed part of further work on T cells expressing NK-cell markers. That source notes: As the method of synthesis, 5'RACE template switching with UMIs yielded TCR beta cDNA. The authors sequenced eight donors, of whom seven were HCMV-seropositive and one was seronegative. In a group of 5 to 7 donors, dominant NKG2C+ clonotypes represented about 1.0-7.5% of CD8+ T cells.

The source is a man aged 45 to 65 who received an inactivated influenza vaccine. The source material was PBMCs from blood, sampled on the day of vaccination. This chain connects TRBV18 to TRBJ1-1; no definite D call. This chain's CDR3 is CASSPLVGRDTEAFF. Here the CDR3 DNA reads TGTGCTAGCTCACCCCTGGTAGGTAGGGACACTGAAGCTTTCTTT.